Below, 17 T cell receptor beta chains from the same sample are listed, as sequenced in a study of CXCR3-negative and CXCR3-positive naive CD8 T cells. 5' RACE with UMI labels generated the TRB cDNA libraries. TCRdb processed the 5' RACE reads again and assigns one entry to each CDR3 protein, with no DNA. The sample totals about 62,000 distinct CDR3 sequences; its top ten clones hold 3.5% to 5.5%. Material: naive CXCR3- CD8+ T cells from blood. The subset denotes: CD45RO-CCR7+CD27+CD95- naive CD8+ T cells lacking CXCR3 (TNR3-). Source of these receptors: a human donor in good health. Some clones in this sample may be carry-over from other donors' samples.

V gene TRBV29-1 combines with J gene TRBJ2-7; TCRdb's D call of TRBD1 is untestable without DNA. Germline values: CDR1 SQVTM, CDR2 ANQGSEA. This CDR3 comprises 11 residues. The CDR3 here is CSVRGGNEQYF.

The chain recombines TRBV7-6 with TRBJ2-3; TCRdb calls TRBD1, which cannot be checked without DNA. Looked up from germline, CDR1 is SGHVS and CDR2 is FNYEAQ. CDR3 size: 12 residues. The CDR3 is CASSPWGDTQYF.

The chain joins TRBV7-9 to TRBJ2-3; there is no DNA to check the TCRdb D call of TRBD1. CDR1 is SEHNR, CDR2 FQNEAQ, per germline (reference sequence). The CDR3 is made up of 12 amino acids. CDR3 sequence reads: CASSPLGDTQYF.

The chain has TRBV4-3 and TRBJ1-1; TCRdb calls TRBD1, which cannot be checked without DNA. CDR1 is LGHNA, CDR2 YSLEER, per germline. CDR3 length equals 16 residues. This CDR3 reads CASSQDRRLRASEAFF.

The chain joins TRBV20-1 to TRBJ2-7. Per germline, CDR1 DFQATT and CDR2 SNEGSKA (reference sequence). The CDR3 runs 13 residues. CDR3 sequence: CSASAMGSWEQYF.

The V call is TRBV29-1, the J call TRBJ2-2. This CDR3 region has 13 residues. Germline-derived CDR1 and CDR2 are SQVTM and ANQGSEA. The CDR3: CSVDDANTGELFF.

This chain links TRBV2 with TRBJ1-5; TCRdb gives TRBD1 as the D gene, but with no DNA this cannot be confirmed. The germline CDR1 and CDR2 sequences are SNHLY and FYNNEI. This CDR3 comprises 13 residues. The CDR3 reads CAGDRESNQPQHF.

The chain recombines TRBV29-1 with TRBJ2-5; the D call from TCRdb, TRBD2, cannot be confirmed without DNA. Germline assignment: CDR1 SQVTM and CDR2 ANQGSEA. The CDR3 sequence is 14 residues long. This chain's CDR3 is CSVGAGTSKETQYF.

This chain links TRBV5-5 with TRBJ2-5. The CDR3 is 17 residues long. Looked up from germline, CDR1 is SGHKS and CDR2 is YYEKEE (reference sequence). The chain's CDR3 is CASSSRKGVVNQETQYF.

This chain's CDR3 is CSVRNSGGAVDEQFF. This chain connects TRBV29-1 to TRBJ2-1; checking the TCRdb D call of TRBD2 is not possible without DNA. The CDR3 totals 15 residues. Germline CDR1 SQVTM, CDR2 ANQGSEA.

The chain couples TRBV19 to TRBJ1-4. CDR3 length equals 13 residues. Germline CDR1 reads LNHDA; CDR2 reads SQIVND (reference sequence). CDR3 amino acids: CASSIGDGSGLFF.

This sequence joins TRBV4-3 and TRBJ2-5; as DNA is missing, the TRBD2 call by TCRdb cannot be tested. This CDR3 comprises 16 residues. The germline gives CDR1 LGHNA, CDR2 YSLEER. CDR3 sequence: CASSQDSGGAAVTQYF.

The chain has TRBV9 and TRBJ2-3; the D gene TCRdb calls, TRBD1, cannot be checked with no DNA. The CDR3 has 15 residues. Germline values: CDR1 SGDLS, CDR2 YYNGEE. The CDR3 region is CASSYGDSFTDTQYF. The entire variable domain, with the rest obtained from reference TRBV9 and TRBJ2-3, is as follows: DSGVTQTPKHLITATGQRVTLRCSPRSGDLSVYWYQQSLDQGLQFLIQYYNGEERAKGNILERFSAQQFPDLHSELNLSSLELGDSALYFCASSYGDSFTDTQYFGPGTRLTVL.

The chain is built from TRBV7-9 and TRBJ1-1. In germline, CDR1 is SEHNR, CDR2 FQNEAQ (reference sequence). The CDR3 covers 15 residues. The CDR3 reads CASSRGSLSSTEAFF.

The chain joins TRBV5-1 to TRBJ2-1. The CDR3 spans 14 residues. Germline assignment: CDR1 SGHRS and CDR2 YFSETQ. CDR3 sequence reads: CASSLAGWWNEQFF.

The chain combines TRBV23-1 with TRBJ2-7. TRBV23-1 is recorded as an ORF, its role being uncertain. The CDR3 is 15 amino acids. CDR3 region: CASSQCYHRVFEQYF.

The chain links TRBV14 to TRBJ1-2. The CDR3 has 14 residues. From germline, CDR1 is SGHDN and CDR2 FVKESK. CDR3: CASSQVQGNYGYTF.